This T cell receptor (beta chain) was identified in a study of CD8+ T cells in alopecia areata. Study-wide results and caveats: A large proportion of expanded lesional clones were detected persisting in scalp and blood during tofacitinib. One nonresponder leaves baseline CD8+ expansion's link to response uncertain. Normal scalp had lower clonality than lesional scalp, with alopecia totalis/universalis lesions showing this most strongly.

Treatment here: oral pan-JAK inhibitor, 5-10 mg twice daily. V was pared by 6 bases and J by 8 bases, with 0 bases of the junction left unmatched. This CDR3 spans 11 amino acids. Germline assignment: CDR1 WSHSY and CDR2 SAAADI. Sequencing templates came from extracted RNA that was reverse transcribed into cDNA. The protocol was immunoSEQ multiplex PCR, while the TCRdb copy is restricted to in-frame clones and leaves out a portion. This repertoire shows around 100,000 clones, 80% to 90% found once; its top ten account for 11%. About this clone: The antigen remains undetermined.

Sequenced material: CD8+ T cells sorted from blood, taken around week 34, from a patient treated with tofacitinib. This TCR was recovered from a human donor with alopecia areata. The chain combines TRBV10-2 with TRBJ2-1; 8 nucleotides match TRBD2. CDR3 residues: CASSGGDEQFF. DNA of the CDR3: TGCGCCAGCAGCGGGGGGGATGAGCAGTTCTTC.